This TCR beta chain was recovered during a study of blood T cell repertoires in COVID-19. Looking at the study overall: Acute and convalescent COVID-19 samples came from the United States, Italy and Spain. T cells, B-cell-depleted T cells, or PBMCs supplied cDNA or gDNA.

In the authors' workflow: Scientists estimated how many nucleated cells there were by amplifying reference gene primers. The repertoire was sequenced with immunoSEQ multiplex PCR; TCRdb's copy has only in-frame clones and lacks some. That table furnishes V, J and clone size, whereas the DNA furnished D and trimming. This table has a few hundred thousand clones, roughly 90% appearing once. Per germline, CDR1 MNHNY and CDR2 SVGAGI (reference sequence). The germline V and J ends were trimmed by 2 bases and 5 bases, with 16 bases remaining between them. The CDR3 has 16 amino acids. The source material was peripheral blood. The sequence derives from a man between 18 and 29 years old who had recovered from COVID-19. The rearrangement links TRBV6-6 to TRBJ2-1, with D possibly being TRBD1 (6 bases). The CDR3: CASSYAPGTLHNEQFF. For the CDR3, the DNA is TGTGCCAGCAGTTACGCCCCCGGGACACTTCACAATGAGCAGTTCTTC.